This T cell receptor (beta chain) derives from a study of blood T cell dynamics during melanoma immunotherapy. The V and J ends lost 7 bases and 6 bases, in that order; junction bases with no gene match: 9. The CDR3 runs 14 residues. The V gene's germline CDR1 is SGDLS and CDR2 YYNGEE. Time point here: week 3, after first cycle of checkpoint inhibitor. Apart from a couple of fast progressors, RECIST 1.1 response was judged 12 weeks post-infusion. A fixed DNA input of 350 ng was used per bulk PBMC sample. Repertoires were generated with immunoSEQ multiplex PCR, while TCRdb's copy carries only in-frame clones and drops some. The repertoire holds about 5,600 clones, with over 65% as singletons.

The sequence derives from a human donor with melanoma. Some clones in this sample may be carry-over from other donors' samples. This specimen was blood, taken from a patient treated with checkpoint blockade. The rearrangement uses TRBV9 and TRBJ2-7; 11 nucleotides agree with TRBD1. For the CDR3, the DNA is TGTGCCAGCGGTCAGGGGACAGGGGGTAGCGAGCAGTACTTC. Its translation: CASGQGTGGSEQYF.